The sequence of this T cell receptor beta chain was determined in a study of molecular identifiers for immune sequencing clone quantification. General study points: Clones that had above 20 RNA copies took up over 97% of effector molecules but under 1% in naive cells.

The bulk TCR libraries were made with methods described before and with listed TCR primers. TCRdb called the PCR reads again in MiXCR, with one record for every CDR3 protein. The sample lists around 460,000 distinct CDR3 sequences; about 22% were seen once. This clonotype turned up a few times. Its antigen is unidentified. Sorted inputs of roughly 17,000 to 1,000,000 cells, with 10%, 30% or 50% RNA, yielded naive CD8 libraries. Germline CDR1 is SGHAT and CDR2 is FQNNGV. V dropped 1 base and J dropped 13; count of bases not matched to a gene: 0. This CDR3 has 12 amino acids. Sample: naive CD8+ T cells from blood, with Jurkat cell RNA spiked in. This sample's subset: FACS-sorted CD8+CD4-CCR7+CD45RA+ naive T cells. The genes are TRBV11-2 and TRBJ2-1; 11 positions match TRBD1. The receptor was derived from a human donor in good health. Some libraries in this study had Jurkat cell RNA spiked in. The CDR3 bases are TGTGCCAGCAGCTTAGGGACAGGGGGCCAGTTCTTC. Its translation: CASSLGTGGQFF.